Included here is one TCR beta chain sequence, with context. This record belongs to a study of blood T cell repertoires in COVID-19. Looking at the study overall: The United States, Italy and Spain supplied acute and convalescent COVID-19 samples. Nucleic acid was either cDNA or gDNA, and it came from T cells, B-cell-depleted T cells, or PBMCs.

Germline CDR1 MNHNY, CDR2 SVGAGI (reference sequence). V was clipped by 8 bases and J by 8 bases, with 10 bases between them. CDR3 length: 12 amino acids. In the authors' methods: It was from reference gene primer amplification that nucleated cell counts were estimated. The protocol was immunoSEQ multiplex PCR, while the TCRdb copy is restricted to in-frame clones and leaves out a portion. V, J and clone size reflect that table, while D and trimming were determined from the DNA. The data show roughly 47,000 clones, with 89% seen just once and 15% to 17% held by the top ten. The V call is TRBV6-6, the J call TRBJ1-6; D uncertain. The receptor was derived from a man aged 65 to 85 with active COVID-19. Sequencing was performed on peripheral blood. CDR3 amino acids: CASSSGDSPLHF. The CDR3 coding sequence is TGTGCCAGCTCTTCCGGGGATTCACCCCTCCACTTT.